A single sample gave rise to the 26 T cell receptor beta chains below, sequenced in a study of shared clonotypes between healthy human individuals. Profiled with immunoSEQ multiplex PCR; TCRdb holds only in-frame clones, not every one. The sample holds 2 million to 2.5 million clones; approximately 93% are singletons and the top ten take about 0.39%. Sequenced: naive CD4+ T cells from PBMCs. The subset denotes: CD45RA+ positively selected. The receptors derive from a man between 18 and 35 years old in good health. Some clones in this sample may be carry-over from other donors' samples.

This clone was observed once. The gene calls are TRBV28 and TRBJ1-3; 8 bases fit TRBD1. The CDR3 sequence is 16 residues long. Germline V gives CDR1 MDHEN, CDR2 SYDVKM. J gave up 0 bases and V 3 bases, and 4 bases lay outside the gene matches. The CDR3 loop is CASSFWTGSSGNTIYF. Written as DNA, the CDR3 is TGTGCCAGCAGTTTTTGGACAGGGAGCTCTGGAAACACCATATATTTT.

The chain combines TRBV19 with TRBJ2-1; D unclear. The CDR3 length is 13 residues. The germline V gene encodes CDR1 LNHDA and CDR2 SQIVND (reference sequence). V was pared by 5 bases and J by 6 bases, with 11 bases between. CDR3 loop: CASSSNWLNEQFF. CDR3 coding DNA: TGTGCCAGTAGTTCGAACTGGCTCAATGAGCAGTTCTTC.

The rearrangement uses TRBV11-1 and TRBJ2-3; 8 positions match TRBD1. Per germline, CDR1 SGHAT and CDR2 FQDESV (reference sequence). The CDR3 is 14 residues long. V lost 6 bases, J lost 0 bases, and 2 bases stayed unmatched. This CDR3 is CASRGQASTDTQYF. The DNA of the CDR3 is TGTGCCAGCAGGGGACAGGCCAGCACAGATACGCAGTATTTT.

The V gene is TRBV9, the J gene TRBJ2-1, with 12 bases aligning to TRBD2. The V and J ends lost 4 bases and 8 bases, in that order; junction bases with no gene match: 10. CDR1 SGDLS and CDR2 YYNGEE come from the germline V gene. There are 16 residues in the CDR3. The CDR3 DNA reads TGTGCCAGCAGCAAGACCGGGACTAGCGGGTTGGATGAGCAGTTCTTC. It yields the protein CASSKTGTSGLDEQFF.

This clone was seen just once. This chain joins TRBV29-1 and TRBJ2-7; tentatively, D is TRBD1 (6 bases). V shed 7 bases and J shed 0 bases, with 16 bases lying between them. This CDR3 comprises 14 residues. Germline values: CDR1 SQVTM, CDR2 ANQGSEA. The CDR3 sequence is CSERRGRGSYEQYF. The CDR3 nucleotides read TGCAGCGAACGTCGGGGCAGGGGCTCCTACGAGCAGTACTTC.

This clone was recorded once. This chain uses TRBV11-2 with TRBJ1-2; weak D call: TRBD1 (5 bases). Germline V gene lookup returns CDR1 SGHAT and CDR2 FQNNGV. Trimming cost V 1 base and J 12 bases, with 18 bases left between them. The CDR3 contains 14 residues. CDR3 DNA sequence: TGTGCCAGCAGCTTAGTTAACGGATTGAGGGGTAACACCTTC. It codes for CASSLVNGLRGNTF.

The gene calls are TRBV7-3 and TRBJ2-4; 9 bases match TRBD2. The CDR3 is 17 amino acids. The germline CDR1 and CDR2 sequences are SGHTA and FQGTGA. V was clipped by 2 bases and J by 0 bases; unmatched bases: 5. This chain's CDR3 is CASSLLGAGGAKNIQYF. In DNA form, the CDR3 reads TGTGCCAGCAGCTTACTCGGAGCGGGAGGAGCCAAAAACATTCAGTACTTC.

The rearrangement uses TRBV4-1 and TRBJ2-2, with D uncertain. Trimming cost V 1 base and J 3 bases, with 15 bases left between them. Germline V gene lookup returns CDR1 MGHRA and CDR2 YSYEKL. This CDR3 spans 17 amino acids. As DNA, the CDR3 is TGCGCCAGCAGCCAAGGGAGACCACACCGGGACACCGGGGAGCTGTTTTTT. Protein: CASSQGRPHRDTGELFF.

The V call is TRBV19, the J call TRBJ2-7; D unresolved. CDR3 length: 12 amino acids. The germline gives CDR1 LNHDA, CDR2 SQIVND (reference sequence). The V gene lost 8 bases and the J gene lost 7 bases, with 15 bases spanning the gap. The CDR3 DNA sequence: TGTGCCAGTGGGGATCTTCGTAGGGAGCAGTACTTC. This codes for CASGDLRREQYF. Drawing the rest from reference TRBV19 and TRBJ2-7, the complete variable domain is DGGITQSPKYLFRKEGQNVTLSCEQNLNHDAMYWYRQDPGQGLRLIYYSQIVNDFQKGDIAEGYSVSREKKESFPLTVTSAQKNPTAFYLCASGDLRREQYFGPGTRLTVT.

V usage is TRBV2 and J usage is TRBJ2-3; TRBD2 matches at 9 bases. Germline values: CDR1 SNHLY, CDR2 FYNNEI. With 4 bases clipped from V and 0 bases from J, the junction kept 5 bases outside the gene matches. There are 16 residues in the CDR3. CDR3 residues: CASSARLADSTDTQYF. CDR3 DNA: TGTGCCAGCAGTGCTCGACTAGCGGATAGCACAGATACGCAGTATTTT.

In its sample, this clone was seen once. This chain joins TRBV15 and TRBJ1-1; D gene unclear. V lost 4 bases to trimming and J lost 6 bases, with 18 bases between them. Germline lookup yields CDR1 LNHNV and CDR2 YYDKDF (reference sequence). The CDR3 loop spans 15 amino acids. CDR3 DNA: TGTGCCACCAGCAAAAACCCGGGAAGGAGGGCTGAAGCTTTCTTT. This translates into CATSKNPGRRAEAFF. The variable domain in full, with the rest retrieved from reference TRBV15 and TRBJ1-1, is DAMVIQNPRYQVTQFGKPVTLSCSQTLNHNVMYWYQQKSSQAPKLLFHYYDKDFNNEADTPDNFQSRRPNTSFCFLDIRSPGLGDTAMYLCATSKNPGRRAEAFFGQGTRLTVV.

A single count supports this clone. The DNA for the CDR3 is TGTGCCACCACTTCAGGGAGGGCCAGCTCCTACGAGCAGTACTTC. This codes for CATTSGRASSYEQYF. The chain uses TRBV15 and TRBJ2-7; 7 bases are a match to TRBD2. Germline CDR1 and CDR2: LNHNV and YYDKDF (reference sequence). V was pared by 7 bases and J by 0 bases, with 9 bases of the junction left unmatched. CDR3 length equals 15 residues.

With regard to this clone: This sample also contains other DNA sequences that code for the same CDR3. The CDR3 sequence is CASGRATNEKLFF. The CDR3 bases are TGTGCCAGCGGGAGAGCAACTAATGAAAAACTGTTTTTT. The chain links TRBV6-5 to TRBJ1-4; D gene uncertain. V was cut by 8 bases and J by 0 bases, with 7 bases left in between. Germline CDR1 MNHEY, CDR2 SVGAGI. The CDR3 extends over 13 amino acids.

V usage is TRBV11-2 and J usage is TRBJ1-2; possibly TRBD1 for D (6 bases). V lost 5 bases, J lost 3 bases, and 7 bases lay in between. The CDR3 contains 12 residues. In germline, CDR1 is SGHAT, CDR2 FQNNGV. CDR3 nucleotides: TGTGCCAGCAGCCGGACAGACTATGGCTACACCTTC. It is translated as CASSRTDYGYTF.

This sequence joins TRBV7-2 and TRBJ1-1, with D possibly being TRBD1 (5 bases). V dropped 4 bases and J dropped 1 base, with 10 bases sitting between them. CDR3 length: 14 residues. Germline-derived CDR1 and CDR2 are SGHTA and FQGNSA. CDR3 sequence reads: CASSSGPENTEAFF. The CDR3 DNA sequence: TGTGCCAGCAGCTCGGGACCTGAGAACACTGAAGCTTTCTTT. Filled out from reference TRBV7-2 and TRBJ1-1, the complete variable domain reads GAGVSQSPSNKVTEKGKDVELRCDPISGHTALYWYRQSLGQGLEFLIYFQGNSAPDKSGLPSDRFSAERTGGSVSTLTIQRTQQEDSAVYLCASSSGPENTEAFFGQGTRLTVV.

V gene TRBV28 combines with J gene TRBJ2-3; D is uncertain. Trimming stripped 6 bases from V and 6 bases from J, with 13 bases between. The CDR3 totals 13 residues. Germline assignment: CDR1 MDHEN and CDR2 SYDVKM. CDR3 bases: TGTGCCAGCAGGACACCTGTGAGGGATACGCAGTATTTT. Its translation: CASRTPVRDTQYF.

The genes are TRBV27 and TRBJ2-1, with D maybe TRBD2 (6 bases). V gave up 5 bases and J gave up 0 bases, with 11 bases separating them. The CDR3 is 15 amino acids. Per germline, CDR1 MNHEY and CDR2 SMNVEV (reference sequence). The chain's CDR3 is CASSVPGLSYNEQFF. As DNA, the CDR3 is TGTGCCAGCAGTGTACCGGGACTCTCCTACAATGAGCAGTTCTTC.

The rearrangement links TRBV28 to TRBJ1-5, with no clear D. Germline loops: CDR1 MDHEN, CDR2 SYDVKM. V lost 4 bases and J 7 bases, leaving 8 bases between the germline ends. The CDR3 totals 12 residues. CDR3: CASSSGRQPQHF. In DNA, the CDR3 is TGTGCCAGCAGTTCCGGTAGGCAGCCCCAGCATTTT.

This clone was detected once. The sample has other DNA sequences that encode this CDR3 too. CDR3 in amino acids: CASSYSGGRETQYF. DNA for the CDR3: TGTGCCAGCAGTTATTCCGGGGGACGGGAGACCCAGTACTTC. This chain connects TRBV6-5 to TRBJ2-5; D is possibly TRBD2 (6 bases). The germline V and J ends were trimmed by 3 bases and 5 bases, with 13 bases remaining between them. Germline V gene data show CDR1 as MNHEY and CDR2 as SVGAGI. The CDR3 runs to 14 residues.

The genes are TRBV7-9 and TRBJ2-7, with TRBD1 matching 8 bases. The V gene's germline CDR1 is SEHNR and CDR2 FQNEAQ (reference sequence). V trimming: 5 bases; J trimming: 7 bases; junction bases outside the gene matches: 13. The CDR3 sequence is 15 residues long. Written as DNA, the CDR3 is TGTGCCAGCAGCACCCACAGGGGGGAAGCGACGGAGCAGTACTTC. This translates into CASSTHRGEATEQYF.

The V gene is TRBV18, the J gene TRBJ2-1, with a possible D match to TRBD2 (5 bases). Germline lookup yields CDR1 KGHSH and CDR2 LQKENI. The CDR3 consists of 13 residues. The V end was cut by 5 bases, the J end by 7 bases, with 12 bases between. Written as DNA, the CDR3 is TGTGCCAGCTCATCACTCGGGGAAAATGAGCAGTTCTTC. The encoded protein is CASSSLGENEQFF.

As to this clone: Within the sample, other DNA sequences also encode this same CDR3. CDR3 coding DNA: TGCGCCAGCAGCTTGGCGTTAGCGGGAAGCAGCACAGATACGCAGTATTTT. Translation: CASSLALAGSSTDTQYF. The chain carries TRBV5-1 and TRBJ2-3; 8 bases line up with TRBD2. CDR3 size: 17 residues. J was trimmed by 0 bases and V by 0 bases; bases with no gene match: 6. CDR1 is SGHRS and CDR2 is YFSETQ in the germline V gene.

The chain employs TRBV4-3 and TRBJ2-3, with 9 nucleotides matching TRBD2. Germline V gives CDR1 LGHNA, CDR2 YSLEER. This CDR3 has 15 residues. Trimming at V came to 3 bases and at J to 3 bases, leaving 4 bases not matched to a gene. The CDR3 DNA is TGCGCCAGCAGCCAGTCTAGCGGGATAACAGATACGCAGTATTTT. The encoded protein is CASSQSSGITDTQYF.

As concerns this clone: The same CDR3 also results from other DNA sequences found in this sample. The chain joins TRBV5-1 to TRBJ2-1; 9 positions match TRBD2. V shed 0 bases, J shed 4 bases, and the junction held 2 bases outside the gene matches. This CDR3 is built from 15 residues. Looked up from germline, CDR1 is SGHRS and CDR2 is YFSETQ. Here the CDR3 reads CASSLGGRGYNEQFF. The CDR3 DNA sequence: TGCGCCAGCAGCTTGGGCGGGAGGGGTTACAATGAGCAGTTCTTC. Full variable domain (outside the CDR3, taken from reference TRBV5-1 and TRBJ2-1): KAGVTQTPRYLIKTRGQQVTLSCSPISGHRSVSWYQQTPGQGLQFLFEYFSETQRNKGNFPGRFSGRQFSNSRSEMNVSTLELGDSALYLCASSLGGRGYNEQFFGPGTRLTVL.

The V gene is TRBV7-2, the J gene TRBJ2-5, with 10 bases matching TRBD1. CDR3 length: 15 amino acids. Germline V lookup: CDR1 SGHTA, CDR2 FQGNSA. Unmatched junction bases numbered 10, after V lost 5 bases and J lost 7 bases. The CDR3 nucleotides are TGTGCCAGCAGCGGAGGACAGGGGGGGGTCGGGACCCAGTACTTC. Its translation is CASSGGQGGVGTQYF.

V usage is TRBV5-5 and J usage is TRBJ2-7, with TRBD2 identical over 12 bases. V trimming: 4 bases; J trimming: 4 bases; junction bases outside the gene matches: 6. Germline V lookup: CDR1 SGHKS, CDR2 YYEKEE (reference sequence). The CDR3 spans 15 residues. This chain's CDR3 is CASSPGLAGLYEQYF. As DNA, the CDR3 is TGTGCCAGCAGCCCCGGACTAGCGGGACTTTACGAGCAGTACTTC.